This is a list of T cell receptor beta chains from one sample in a study of T cell responses to AZD1222 COVID-19 vaccine. Only in-frame clones appear in the TCRdb table, and some are missing; sequencing was by immunoSEQ multiplex PCR. The sample lists tens of thousands of clones; almost 90% were seen once. The material sequenced was peripheral blood, taken on day 0 of AZD1222 vaccination. Source of these receptors: an adult in good health. The CDR3 runs from the conserved cysteine through the conserved F or W. D genes are given only for firm matches. Clone size appears in some rows only: once, few, many, or a class for an expanded clone.

j_call: TRBJ1-2
v_call: TRBV3-1/TRBV3-2
clone_size: .
d_call: .
cdr3_aa: CASSQLTGSPGGYTF
cdr3_nt: TGTGCCAGCAGCCAACTTACAGGGTCCCCGGGGGGCTACACCTTC

j_call: TRBJ1-3
v_call: TRBV7-6
clone_size: .
d_call: .
cdr3_aa: CASSLDGSGNTIYF
cdr3_nt: TGTGCCAGCAGCTTGGACGGTTCTGGAAACACCATATATTTT

j_call: TRBJ2-1
v_call: TRBV9
clone_size: .
d_call: TRBD2
cdr3_aa: CASSHSGGAYNEQFF
cdr3_nt: TGTGCCAGCAGCCATAGCGGGGGGGCCTACAATGAGCAGTTCTTC

j_call: TRBJ1-2
v_call: TRBV9
clone_size: .
d_call: .
cdr3_aa: CASSEDRHPYGYTF
cdr3_nt: TGTGCCAGCAGCGAGGACAGACATCCTTATGGCTACACCTTC

j_call: TRBJ1-1
v_call: TRBV29-1
clone_size: .
d_call: .
cdr3_aa: CSVGEMNTEAFF
cdr3_nt: TGCAGCGTTGGAGAGATGAACACTGAAGCTTTCTTT

j_call: TRBJ2-7
v_call: TRBV3-1/TRBV3-2
clone_size: .
d_call: TRBD2
cdr3_aa: CASSQDQRGGPEQYF
cdr3_nt: TGTGCCAGCAGCCAAGACCAGCGGGGGGGCCCCGAGCAGTACTTC

j_call: TRBJ2-7
v_call: TRBV3-1/TRBV3-2
clone_size: .
d_call: TRBD2
cdr3_aa: CASSPGRGGQSYEQYF
cdr3_nt: TGTGCCAGCAGCCCAGGCCGGGGGGGCCAAAGCTACGAGCAGTACTTC

j_call: TRBJ1-5
v_call: TRBV2
clone_size: .
d_call: .
cdr3_aa: CASSEKGRNQPQHF
cdr3_nt: TGTGCCAGCAGTGAGAAGGGGAGGAATCAGCCCCAGCATTTT

j_call: TRBJ1-2
v_call: TRBV7-2
clone_size: .
d_call: TRBD1
cdr3_aa: CASSSQLGQVYGYTF
cdr3_nt: TGTGCCAGCAGCTCCCAATTAGGACAGGTTTATGGCTACACCTTC

j_call: TRBJ2-5
v_call: TRBV19
clone_size: .
d_call: TRBD1
cdr3_aa: CASSIMGQGVQETQYF
cdr3_nt: TGTGCCAGTAGTATAATGGGACAGGGGGTACAAGAGACCCAGTACTTC

j_call: TRBJ2-1
v_call: TRBV20-1
clone_size: .
d_call: .
cdr3_aa: CSAIKGVEQFF
cdr3_nt: TGCAGTGCAATAAAGGGGGTTGAGCAGTTCTTC

j_call: TRBJ1-5
v_call: TRBV6-5
clone_size: .
d_call: .
cdr3_aa: CASSSRFNQPQHF
cdr3_nt: TGTGCCAGCAGTTCCCGTTTCAATCAGCCCCAGCATTTT

j_call: TRBJ2-3
v_call: TRBV27
clone_size: .
d_call: TRBD1
cdr3_aa: CASSLSPTGWPTDTQYF
cdr3_nt: TGTGCCAGCAGTTTATCCCCGACAGGGTGGCCCACAGATACGCAGTATTTT

j_call: TRBJ2-2
v_call: TRBV9
clone_size: .
d_call: TRBD2
cdr3_aa: CASRGGASGTGELFF
cdr3_nt: TGTGCCAGCAGGGGCGGCGCTAGCGGCACCGGGGAGCTGTTTTTT

j_call: TRBJ2-3
v_call: TRBV9
clone_size: few
d_call: TRBD2
cdr3_aa: CASSVAGTGGPHTQYF
cdr3_nt: TGTGCCAGCAGCGTAGCAGGGACGGGGGGGCCTCATACGCAGTATTTT